The 25 T cell receptor beta chains below come from one sample, sequenced in a study of CD8 T cells in ankylosing spondylitis. These TCRs are of unknown antigen specificity. TCRdb fed the 5' RACE reads into MiXCR, producing one record per CDR3 protein. The profile shows roughly 450,000 distinct CDR3 sequences, 20% to 30% of them singletons. Study-wide points: Ankylosing spondylitis blood appeared to be characterized by a TCR beta motif of 8 or 9 highly homologous variants.

Sequenced input: blood, either unsorted or a sorted T cell fraction (not recorded which). Source of these receptors: a male donor with ankylosing spondylitis.

V gene TRBV20-1 combines with J gene TRBJ2-2; the D is unclear. CDR1 is DFQATT and CDR2 is SNEGSKA in the germline V gene (reference sequence). The germline V and J ends were trimmed by 6 bases and 0 bases, with 14 bases remaining between them. The CDR3 covers 15 residues. The CDR3 loop is CSATSSRANTGELFF. Written as DNA, the CDR3 is TGCAGTGCCACCTCATCCCGGGCGAACACCGGGGAGCTGTTTTTT.

The chain employs TRBV5-1 and TRBJ2-1; D may be TRBD1 (5 bases). Germline V gene sequence: CDR1 SGHRS, CDR2 YFSETQ. V lost 1 base to trimming and J lost 2 bases, with 19 bases between them. This CDR3 has 18 amino acids. CDR3 protein: CASSLSRDQLHTYNEQFF. CDR3 sequence (DNA): TGCGCCAGCAGCTTGTCCAGGGATCAACTTCACACCTACAATGAGCAGTTCTTC.

The V and J genes are TRBV7-9 and TRBJ1-4, with D possibly matching TRBD1 (5 bases). The CDR3 has 14 amino acids. V lost 5 bases, J lost 7 bases, and 14 bases lay in between. The germline V gene encodes CDR1 SEHNR and CDR2 FQNEAQ (reference sequence). The DNA of the CDR3 is TGTGCCAGCAGCACAATTGACAGTTCTGAAAAACTGTTTTTT. This codes for CASSTIDSSEKLFF. Looking up the rest from reference TRBV7-9 and TRBJ1-4 gives the full variable domain: DTGVSQNPRHKITKRGQNVTFRCDPISEHNRLYWYRQTLGQGPEFLTYFQNEAQLEKSRLLSDRFSAERPKGSFSTLEIQRTEQGDSAMYLCASSTIDSSEKLFFGSGTQLSVL.

This clonotype was seen more than once but under ten times. The chain combines TRBV7-8 with TRBJ1-1, with D unclear. Germline V gene lookup returns CDR1 SGHVS and CDR2 FQNEAQ. V was cut by 0 bases and J by 0 bases, with 8 bases left in between. This CDR3 has 15 residues. The CDR3, as DNA: TGTGCCAGCAGCTTAGCGGCACAGTTGAACACTGAAGCTTTCTTT. It yields the protein CASSLAAQLNTEAFF.

As concerns this clonotype: One end of the junction does not line up with germline, which may come from a read error. This rearrangement joins TRBV5-1 to TRBJ1-4, with 8 bases that match TRBD1. This CDR3 is 15 amino acids long. Germline V CDR1 and CDR2: SGHRS, YFSETQ. CDR3 protein: CASSLGQGTSEKLFF. The CDR3 nucleotides are TGCGCCAGCAGCTTGGGACAGGGGACTAGTGAAAAACTGTTTTTT.

This chain links TRBV12-3 or TRBV12-4 with TRBJ2-4, with D uncertain. This CDR3 has 14 amino acids. V lost 2 bases, J lost 7 bases, and 12 bases lay in between. The CDR3 here is CASSLSGTGNIQYF. CDR3 DNA: TGTGCCAGCAGTTTATCGGGTACCGGGAACATTCAGTACTTC.

There are many counts of this clonotype. This chain's CDR3 is CASTAVQRTSAPLHF. The DNA of the CDR3 is TGTGCCAGCACCGCGGTTCAACGGACATCTGCACCCCTCCACTTT. The chain has TRBV2 and TRBJ1-6; a possible D gene is TRBD1 (5 bases). Trimming stripped 7 bases from V and 11 bases from J, with 21 bases between. Germline-derived CDR1 and CDR2 are SNHLY and FYNNEI. This CDR3 is built from 15 residues.

This clonotype appeared a few times. The gene calls are TRBV5-6 and TRBJ2-3, with D uncertain. Germline CDR1 is SGHDT and CDR2 is YYEEEE. V was pared by 2 bases and J by 2 bases, with 6 bases between. The CDR3 totals 13 residues. CDR3 in amino acids: CASSFEATDTQYF. The CDR3 DNA follows: TGTGCCAGCAGCTTTGAAGCCACAGATACGCAGTATTTT.

The J gene is TRBJ2-3, the V gene TRBV7-2; 15 positions agree with TRBD2. V was clipped by 4 bases and J by 4 bases; unmatched bases: 3. The CDR3 is made up of 16 amino acids. The germline V gene has CDR1 SGHTA and CDR2 FQGNSA. The CDR3: CASSSGTSGRSDTQYF. In nucleotides, the CDR3 is TGTGCCAGCAGCTCCGGGACTAGCGGGAGGTCAGATACGCAGTATTTT.

The genes are TRBV11-2 and TRBJ2-7; the D is unclear. Germline CDR1 and CDR2: SGHAT and FQNNGV. V was trimmed by 8 bases and J by 4 bases, leaving 12 bases between them. The CDR3 extends over 12 amino acids. The CDR3 DNA follows: TGTGCCAGCGCAGCATCGGTGTACGAGCAGTACTTC. It specifies CASAASVYEQYF.

The chain has TRBV27 and TRBJ2-7; 7 positions match TRBD2. V was clipped by 9 bases and J by 3 bases; unmatched bases: 8. CDR3 size: 13 residues. CDR1 and CDR2 from the germline V gene are MNHEY and SMNVEV (reference sequence). The CDR3 sequence is CARVASGVYEQYV. Here the CDR3 DNA reads TGTGCCAGGGTCGCTAGCGGCGTCTACGAGCAGTACGTC.

This clonotype was seen more than once but under ten times. The V and J genes are TRBV24-1 and TRBJ1-1, with D tentatively TRBD1 (6 bases). The CDR3 extends over 13 amino acids. V lost 3 bases, J lost 7 bases, and 11 bases lay in between. Germline V lookup: CDR1 KGHDR, CDR2 SFDVKD. For the CDR3, the DNA is TGTGCCACCAGTGATCGGACAGAAAGTGAAGCTTTCTTT. It translates to CATSDRTESEAFF.

The chain is built from TRBV7-9 and TRBJ1-1; tentatively, D is TRBD1 (5 bases). The CDR3 runs 15 residues. Looked up from germline, CDR1 is SEHNR and CDR2 is FQNEAQ (reference sequence). Trimming cost V 5 bases and J 6 bases, with 19 bases left between them. The CDR3 bases are TGTGCCAGCAGCCCAACCGGGGGGTGGGTTGCTGAAGCTTTCTTT. It codes for CASSPTGGWVAEAFF.

Only a few counts were recorded for this clonotype. This chain uses TRBV15 with TRBJ1-2, with TRBD1 identical over 8 bases. The CDR3 is made up of 14 amino acids. The junction had 4 bases not matched to a gene; V was cut back by 1 base and J by 6 bases. CDR1 is LNHNV, CDR2 YYDKDF, per germline (reference sequence). The CDR3 region is CATSRADRDHGYTF. CDR3 DNA sequence: TGTGCCACCAGCAGAGCGGACAGGGACCATGGCTACACCTTC.

This clonotype was seen many times. In nucleotides, the CDR3 is TGTGCCAACGGGACTAGCGGGAGGGCCAACGGGGAGCTGTTTTTT. As protein: CANGTSGRANGELFF. The chain employs TRBV12-3 or TRBV12-4 and TRBJ2-2, with 16 bases lining up with TRBD2. The CDR3 runs to 15 residues. Germline trimming cut 10 bases from V and 7 bases from J; bases unmatched to any gene: 6.

V is TRBV3-1 and J is TRBJ2-7; 8 bases agree with TRBD2. Looked up from germline, CDR1 is LGHDT and CDR2 is YNNKEL (reference sequence). Germline trimming cut 0 bases from V and 6 bases from J; bases unmatched to any gene: 7. The CDR3 extends over 15 amino acids. Here the CDR3 reads CASSQDRTSMSEQYF. CDR3 bases: TGTGCCAGCAGCCAAGATCGGACTAGCATGAGCGAGCAGTACTTC.

This clonotype has ten or more counts. V and J are TRBV12-3 or TRBV12-4 and TRBJ1-2; D uncertain. This CDR3 is built from 11 residues. V shed 4 bases and J shed 7 bases, with 7 bases lying between them. This CDR3 reads CASSSRGGYTF. The CDR3 bases are TGTGCCAGCAGTTCCAGAGGTGGCTACACCTTC.

The chain is built from TRBV10-3 and TRBJ2-2; 7 positions match TRBD2. Trimming took 5 bases from V and 1 from J; bases not matched to a gene: 4. Germline V lookup: CDR1 ENHRY, CDR2 SYGVKD. This CDR3 contains 15 residues. CDR3 nucleotide sequence: TGTGCCATCAGTTTGAAGCGGGAGAACACCGGGGAGCTGTTTTTT. Encoded protein: CAISLKRENTGELFF.

This chain's CDR3 is CSGRGSNEKLFF. CDR3 in DNA: TGCAGCGGTCGGGGCTCTAATGAAAAACTGTTTTTT. The chain uses TRBV29-1 and TRBJ1-4, with a weak D call TRBD1 (5 bases). The length of the CDR3 is 12 residues. CDR1 is SQVTM, CDR2 ANQGSEA, per germline. Trimming removed 7 bases from V and 3 bases from J, with 9 bases in between. The variable domain in full, with the rest retrieved from reference TRBV29-1 and TRBJ1-4, is SAVISQKPSRDICQRGTSLTIQCQVDSQVTMMFWYRQQPGQSLTLIATANQGSEATYESGFVIDKFPISRPNLTFSTLTVSNMSPEDSSIYLCSGRGSNEKLFFGSGTQLSVL.

The chain joins TRBV29-1 to TRBJ2-2, with D maybe TRBD1 (6 bases). This CDR3 has 13 residues. V was cut by 0 bases and J by 4 bases, with 6 bases left in between. CDR1 is SQVTM, CDR2 ANQGSEA, per germline. The CDR3 nucleotides read TGCAGCGTTGAAGAGGGGGCCACCGGGGAGCTGTTTTTT. Its protein product is CSVEEGATGELFF.

The V call is TRBV5-1, the J call TRBJ2-5; 9 bases align to TRBD2. Germline trimming cut 0 bases from V and 3 bases from J; bases unmatched to any gene: 3. CDR3 size: 15 residues. Germline loops: CDR1 SGHRS, CDR2 YFSETQ. CDR3 protein: CASSLGLAEKETQYF. As DNA, the CDR3 is TGCGCCAGCAGCTTGGGACTAGCGGAAAAAGAGACCCAGTACTTC.

This clonotype has just a few counts. This chain connects TRBV11-2 to TRBJ1-1; 10 bases match TRBD1. The CDR3 sequence is 15 residues long. Germline CDR1 reads SGHAT; CDR2 reads FQNNGV. J was trimmed by 5 bases and V by 5 bases; bases with no gene match: 8. In nucleotides, the CDR3 is TGTGCCAGCAGCGTTCGCGGGGACAGGGGAACTGAAGCTTTCTTT. Protein sequence: CASSVRGDRGTEAFF.

V and J are TRBV5-1 and TRBJ2-1, with TRBD2 matching 9 bases. Germline V lookup: CDR1 SGHRS, CDR2 YFSETQ. V trimming: 4 bases; J trimming: 6 bases; junction bases outside the gene matches: 8. The CDR3 has 15 residues. CDR3 nucleotides: TGCGCCAGCAGCCTAGCGGGGCCCGAGGTCAATGAGCAGTTCTTC. This codes for CASSLAGPEVNEQFF.

This clonotype was seen a handful of times. The chain joins TRBV27 to TRBJ1-2, with TRBD1 as a possible D gene (5 bases). This CDR3 region has 14 residues. Germline loops: CDR1 MNHEY, CDR2 SMNVEV (reference sequence). The V end lost 6 bases, the J end lost 9 bases, and 20 bases lay between the germline ends. The CDR3 spells CASRPDIRPQSYTF. The CDR3 DNA reads as TGTGCCAGCAGACCGGACATCCGCCCCCAGAGCTACACCTTC.

This clonotype was detected only a few times. The rearrangement links TRBV6-6 to TRBJ1-1; D gene ambiguous. CDR3 size: 12 residues. V was clipped by 6 bases and J by 5 bases, with 10 bases between them. The germline CDR1 and CDR2 sequences are MNHNY and SVGAGI (reference sequence). The CDR3 DNA is TGTGCCAGCAGCTCTCCGGGGACTGAAGCTTTCTTT. Amino acid sequence: CASSSPGTEAFF.